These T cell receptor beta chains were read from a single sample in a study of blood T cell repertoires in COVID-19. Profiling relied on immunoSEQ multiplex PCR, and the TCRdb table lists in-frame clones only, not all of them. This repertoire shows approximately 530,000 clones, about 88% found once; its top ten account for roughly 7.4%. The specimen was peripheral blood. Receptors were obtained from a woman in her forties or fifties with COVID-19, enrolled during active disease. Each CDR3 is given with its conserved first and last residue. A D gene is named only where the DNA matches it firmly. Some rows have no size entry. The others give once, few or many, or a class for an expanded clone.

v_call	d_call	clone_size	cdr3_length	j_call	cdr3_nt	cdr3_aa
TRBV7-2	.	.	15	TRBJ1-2	TGTGCCAGCAGCCGGGATTCGGGGGGCGACTATGGCTACACCTTC	CASSRDSGGDYGYTF
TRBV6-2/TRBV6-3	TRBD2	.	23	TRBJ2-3	TGTGCCAGCAGCCGCCGAGCTAGCGGGGGGCTGTTTCTCTATCGGACTAGCACAGATACGCAGTATTTT	CASSRRASGGLFLYRTSTDTQYF
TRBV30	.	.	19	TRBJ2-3	TGTGCCTGGAGTGACGATAGCGCTGGGGGCCATGCCAGCACAGATACGCAGTATTTT	CAWSDDSAGGHASTDTQYF
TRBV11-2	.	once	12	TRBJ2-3	TGTGCCAGCAGCCTCGGAGGGGATACGCAGTATTTT	CASSLGGDTQYF
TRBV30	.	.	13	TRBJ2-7	TGTGCCTGCCACCGGGATCCGTCCTACGAGCAGTACTTC	CACHRDPSYEQYF
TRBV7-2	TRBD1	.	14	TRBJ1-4	TGTGCCAGCAGCTTAAGCAGGGGGTCCCGAAAACTGTTTTTT	CASSLSRGSRKLFF
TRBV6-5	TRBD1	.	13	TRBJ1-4	TGTGCCAGCTTGGGACAGCTTAATGAAAAACTGTTTTTT	CASLGQLNEKLFF
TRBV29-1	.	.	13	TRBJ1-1	TGCAGCGTTGAAGTTCCGGGGGACACTGAAGCTTTCTTT	CSVEVPGDTEAFF
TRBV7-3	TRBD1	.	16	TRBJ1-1	TGTGCCAGCAGCCCATTGGGACAGGTAGTGGGGACTGAAGCTTTCTTT	CASSPLGQVVGTEAFF
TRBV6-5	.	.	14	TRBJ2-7	TGTGCCAGCAGTTACTATTTGGAGGGAGACGAGCAGTACTTC	CASSYYLEGDEQYF
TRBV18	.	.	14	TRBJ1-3	TGTGCCAGCTCACCGGGCGTCTCTGGAAACACCATATATTTT	CASSPGVSGNTIYF
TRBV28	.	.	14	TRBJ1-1	TGTGCCAGCACCGCGGCTTCGGGGGTCGCTGAAGCTTTCTTT	CASTAASGVAEAFF
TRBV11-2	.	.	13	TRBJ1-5	TGTGCCAGCAGCTTAGATCGTAGACAGCCCCAGCATTTT	CASSLDRRQPQHF
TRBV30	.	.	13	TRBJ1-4	TGTGCCCTGGGGGGAGGGTATGATGAAAAACTGTTTTTT	CALGGGYDEKLFF
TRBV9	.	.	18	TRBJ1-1	TGTGCCAGCAGCGTATTTAACGGAGCCCCGATGTCGAACACTGAAGCTTTCTTT	CASSVFNGAPMSNTEAFF
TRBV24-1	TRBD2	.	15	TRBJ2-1	TGTGCCACCAGAAGAACTAGCGGGAGAGACAATGAGCAGTTCTTC	CATRRTSGRDNEQFF
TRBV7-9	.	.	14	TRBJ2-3	TGTGCCAGCAGTTGGGCGGGGGCCTCAGATACGCAGTATTTT	CASSWAGASDTQYF
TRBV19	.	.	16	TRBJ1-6	TGTGCCAGTAGTCCGCGGGACGGCTCCTATAATTCACCCCTCCACTTT	CASSPRDGSYNSPLHF
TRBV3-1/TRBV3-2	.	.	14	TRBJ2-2	TGTGCCAGCAGCCCCCCACTTTACACCGGGGAGCTGTTTTTT	CASSPPLYTGELFF
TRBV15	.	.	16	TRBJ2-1	TGTGCCACCAGCAGGACCCTAGGTTTTACCTACAATGAGCAGTTCTTC	CATSRTLGFTYNEQFF
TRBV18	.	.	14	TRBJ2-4	TGTGCCAGCTCTCCCGAGCTAGCCAAAAACATTCAGTACTTC	CASSPELAKNIQYF
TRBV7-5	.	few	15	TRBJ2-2	TGTGCCAGAGTTACGGGCAGGGCGAACACCGGGGAGCTGTTTTTT	CARVTGRANTGELFF
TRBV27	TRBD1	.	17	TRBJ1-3	TGTGCCAGCATCAACAGGGGGGAGACGAACTCTGGAAACACCATATATTTT	CASINRGETNSGNTIYF